The TCR beta chain under discussion was sequenced for a study of beta chain features in type 1 diabetes. Regarding the study as a whole: People with Type 1 diabetes carried modestly yet significantly shorter TCRB CDR3s in all four CD4+ subsets.

Trimming took 7 bases from V and 0 from J; bases not matched to a gene: 2. CDR3 length: 13 residues. Per the germline V gene, CDR1 is SQVTM and CDR2 is ANQGSEA. This clone was counted only a few times. Its antigen is undetermined. What was sequenced were expressed TCRB transcripts, since all of the isolated RNA had been reverse transcribed. Clones were read by immunoSEQ multiplex PCR, and TCRdb kept only the in-frame ones, dropping some. Here the sample spans more than 250,000 clones, roughly a quarter being singletons. This rearrangement joins TRBV29-1 to TRBJ1-4; 7 bases are a match to TRBD1. This receptor was obtained from a woman in her 30s with type 1 diabetes. Material: naive CD4+ T cells from blood. The CDR3 is CSAGTATNEKLFF. The CDR3 DNA follows: TGCAGCGCAGGGACAGCAACTAATGAAAAACTGTTTTTT.